The rows below give T cell receptor beta chains drawn from one sample of a study of blood T cells in healthy people across ages. TCRdb independently ran MiXCR on the 5' RACE reads; one entry per CDR3 protein. The table has over a million distinct CDR3 sequences, about 23% seen once; the top ten hold around 0.7%. These same data were also listed under a study on T cells of mothers and their children.

The source material was blood. Receptor source: a girl aged 2-10 years in good health. The CDR3 runs from the conserved cysteine through the conserved F or W. The order of the fields is clone size, V gene, D gene, J gene, CDR3 protein, CDR3 DNA. A D gene is named only where the DNA matches it firmly. Not every row has a clone size; where given, it reads once, few, many or a size class.

abundance: NA
v_gene: TRBV5-6
d_gene: NA
j_gene: TRBJ2-5
CDR3aa: CASKRGFGTQYF
CDR3nt: TGTGCCAGCAAAAGGGGGTTCGGGACCCAGTACTTC

abundance: NA
v_gene: TRBV2
d_gene: NA
j_gene: TRBJ2-5
CDR3aa: CASRSALVPTEGTQYF
CDR3nt: TGTGCCAGCAGATCCGCCCTCGTCCCCACGGAAGGGACCCAGTACTTC

abundance: NA
v_gene: TRBV29-1
d_gene: NA
j_gene: TRBJ2-7
CDR3aa: CGVGYSTYEQYF
CDR3nt: TGCGGCGTTGGTTACAGCACCTACGAGCAGTACTTC

abundance: few
v_gene: TRBV6-2/TRBV6-3
d_gene: NA
j_gene: TRBJ1-2
CDR3aa: CASSLQSANYGYTF
CDR3nt: TGTGCCAGCAGCCTACAGAGTGCAAACTATGGCTACACCTTC

abundance: NA
v_gene: TRBV3-1
d_gene: NA
j_gene: TRBJ1-4
CDR3aa: CASRKQGGEGEKLFF
CDR3nt: TGTGCCAGCAGGAAACAAGGAGGGGAGGGTGAAAAACTGTTTTTT

abundance: NA
v_gene: TRBV5-1
d_gene: NA
j_gene: TRBJ1-1
CDR3aa: CASSPESPNTEAFF
CDR3nt: TGCGCCAGCAGCCCGGAAAGCCCGAACACTGAAGCTTTCTTT

abundance: few
v_gene: TRBV27
d_gene: NA
j_gene: TRBJ2-2
CDR3aa: CATIQPYTGELFF
CDR3nt: TGTGCCACGATACAGCCATACACCGGGGAGCTGTTTTTT

abundance: NA
v_gene: TRBV20-1
d_gene: TRBD2
j_gene: TRBJ2-2
CDR3aa: CSARVAGDNTGELFF
CDR3nt: TGCAGTGCTAGAGTCGCGGGGGACAACACCGGGGAGCTGTTTTTT

abundance: NA
v_gene: TRBV7-8
d_gene: NA
j_gene: TRBJ2-1
CDR3aa: CASSLPPGRGYNEQFF
CDR3nt: TGTGCCAGCAGCTTACCACCGGGACGGGGGTACAATGAGCAGTTCTTC

abundance: few
v_gene: TRBV20-1
d_gene: NA
j_gene: TRBJ1-3
CDR3aa: CSARETPYTIYF
CDR3nt: TGCAGTGCTAGAGAAACCCCCTACACCATATATTTT

abundance: NA
v_gene: TRBV29-1
d_gene: TRBD2
j_gene: TRBJ2-5
CDR3aa: CSVEGSGGGETQYF
CDR3nt: TGCAGCGTTGAAGGGAGCGGGGGAGGAGAGACCCAGTACTTC

abundance: few
v_gene: TRBV7-8
d_gene: NA
j_gene: TRBJ1-4
CDR3aa: CASSLHGRIEKLFF
CDR3nt: TGTGCCAGCAGCTTACATGGGCGGATTGAAAAACTGTTTTTT

abundance: NA
v_gene: TRBV9
d_gene: NA
j_gene: TRBJ2-5
CDR3aa: CASSVVGGGETQYF
CDR3nt: TGTGCCAGCAGCGTAGTTGGAGGGGGAGAGACCCAGTACTTC

abundance: NA
v_gene: TRBV4-2
d_gene: TRBD1
j_gene: TRBJ2-6
CDR3aa: CASSQEDRGQEFAGANVLTF
CDR3nt: TGTGCCAGCAGCCAAGAGGACAGGGGGCAAGAATTCGCTGGGGCCAACGTCCTGACTTTC

abundance: few
v_gene: TRBV7-2
d_gene: NA
j_gene: TRBJ1-5
CDR3aa: CASSSFPYEPQHF
CDR3nt: TGTGCCAGCAGCTCCTTCCCTTATGAGCCCCAGCATTTT

abundance: NA
v_gene: TRBV7-9
d_gene: TRBD2
j_gene: TRBJ2-7
CDR3aa: CASSSAYLGGDSYEQYF
CDR3nt: TGCGCCAGCAGCTCCGCCTACTTGGGGGGGGACTCCTACGAGCAGTACTTC

abundance: NA
v_gene: TRBV14
d_gene: NA
j_gene: TRBJ2-7
CDR3aa: CASSHDSFYEQYF
CDR3nt: TGTGCCAGCAGCCACGACTCATTCTACGAGCAGTACTTC

abundance: NA
v_gene: TRBV20-1
d_gene: TRBD1
j_gene: TRBJ2-7
CDR3aa: CSASSAGGTYEQYF
CDR3nt: TGCAGTGCTAGCTCGGCAGGGGGAACCTACGAGCAGTACTTC

abundance: few
v_gene: TRBV7-9
d_gene: NA
j_gene: TRBJ1-4
CDR3aa: CASSLGDPDEKLFF
CDR3nt: TGTGCCAGCAGCTTAGGGGATCCGGATGAAAAACTGTTTTTT

abundance: few
v_gene: TRBV10-3
d_gene: TRBD2
j_gene: TRBJ2-5
CDR3aa: CAISESHPGLAGGLQETQYF
CDR3nt: TGTGCCATCAGTGAGTCCCATCCGGGACTAGCGGGGGGCCTGCAAGAGACCCAGTACTTC

abundance: NA
v_gene: TRBV4-1
d_gene: NA
j_gene: TRBJ2-1
CDR3aa: CASSQDAVISRNEQFF
CDR3nt: TGCGCCAGCAGCCAAGATGCCGTTATATCCCGCAATGAGCAGTTCTTC

abundance: NA
v_gene: TRBV7-9
d_gene: NA
j_gene: TRBJ2-7
CDR3aa: CASSLAGPPSYEQYF
CDR3nt: TGTGCCAGCAGCTTAGCAGGGCCCCCATCCTACGAGCAGTACTTC

abundance: few
v_gene: TRBV20-1
d_gene: NA
j_gene: TRBJ2-5
CDR3aa: CSATRPWRERETQYF
CDR3nt: TGCAGTGCTACACGCCCATGGCGGGAAAGAGAGACCCAGTACTTC

abundance: NA
v_gene: TRBV7-9
d_gene: TRBD2
j_gene: TRBJ2-7
CDR3aa: CASGTRGLGNEQYF
CDR3nt: TGTGCCAGCGGCACCCGGGGACTAGGGAACGAGCAATACTTC

abundance: few
v_gene: TRBV24-1
d_gene: TRBD1
j_gene: TRBJ2-1
CDR3aa: CATSERTGMGNEQFF
CDR3nt: TGTGCCACCAGTGAACGGACAGGGATGGGCAATGAGCAGTTCTTC

abundance: many
v_gene: TRBV5-5
d_gene: NA
j_gene: TRBJ2-3
CDR3aa: CASSLVAATDTQYF
CDR3nt: TGTGCCAGCAGCTTGGTTGCAGCCACAGATACGCAGTATTTT

abundance: few
v_gene: TRBV7-2
d_gene: NA
j_gene: TRBJ1-2
CDR3aa: CASSLAVANYGYTF
CDR3nt: TGTGCCAGCAGCTTAGCGGTCGCGAACTATGGCTACACCTTC

abundance: NA
v_gene: TRBV7-3
d_gene: NA
j_gene: TRBJ2-5
CDR3aa: CASPLEETQYF
CDR3nt: TGTGCCAGCCCCCTTGAAGAGACCCAGTACTTC

abundance: few
v_gene: TRBV10-2
d_gene: TRBD1
j_gene: TRBJ1-1
CDR3aa: CASRSGQGNTEAFF
CDR3nt: TGTGCCAGCAGATCGGGACAGGGGAACACTGAAGCTTTCTTT

abundance: NA
v_gene: TRBV27
d_gene: NA
j_gene: TRBJ2-1
CDR3aa: CASSLSPDLLAHSYNEQFF
CDR3nt: TGTGCCAGCAGTCTTAGCCCCGACCTACTAGCCCACTCCTACAATGAGCAGTTCTTC

abundance: NA
v_gene: TRBV18
d_gene: NA
j_gene: TRBJ2-1
CDR3aa: CASSRIGNEQFF
CDR3nt: TGTGCCAGCTCACGTATAGGTAATGAGCAGTTCTTC

abundance: few
v_gene: TRBV5-1
d_gene: NA
j_gene: TRBJ2-2
CDR3aa: CASSLIPFTGELFF
CDR3nt: TGCGCCAGCAGCTTGATCCCCTTCACCGGGGAGCTGTTTTTT

abundance: few
v_gene: TRBV20-1
d_gene: TRBD2
j_gene: TRBJ2-3
CDR3aa: CSAHTLAGGDTQYF
CDR3nt: TGCAGTGCTCACACCCTAGCGGGAGGTGATACGCAGTATTTT

abundance: NA
v_gene: TRBV12-3/TRBV12-4
d_gene: NA
j_gene: TRBJ1-5
CDR3aa: CASWSGISNQPQHF
CDR3nt: TGTGCCTCCTGGAGCGGGATAAGCAATCAGCCCCAGCATTTT

abundance: few
v_gene: TRBV5-1
d_gene: TRBD2
j_gene: TRBJ2-7
CDR3aa: CASSLGGDYYEQYF
CDR3nt: TGCGCCAGCAGCTTGGGGGGGGACTACTACGAGCAGTACTTC

abundance: NA
v_gene: TRBV6-5
d_gene: NA
j_gene: TRBJ1-2
CDR3aa: CASRRKSGYTF
CDR3nt: TGTGCCAGCAGGAGGAAGAGTGGCTACACCTTC

abundance: few
v_gene: TRBV7-3
d_gene: TRBD2
j_gene: TRBJ2-1
CDR3aa: CASSLGTYLAGVYNEQFF
CDR3nt: TGTGCCAGCAGCTTAGGGACTTACCTAGCGGGAGTATACAATGAGCAGTTCTTC

abundance: NA
v_gene: TRBV5-1
d_gene: NA
j_gene: TRBJ2-7
CDR3aa: CASSFRSGDYEQYF
CDR3nt: TGCGCCAGCAGCTTTCGATCGGGGGACTACGAGCAGTACTTC

abundance: NA
v_gene: TRBV6-1
d_gene: NA
j_gene: TRBJ2-3
CDR3aa: CASSVVVGDTQYF
CDR3nt: TGTGCCAGCAGTGTGGTGGTAGGAGATACGCAGTATTTT

abundance: few
v_gene: TRBV7-9
d_gene: TRBD1
j_gene: TRBJ2-2
CDR3aa: CASSLQQGRTGELFF
CDR3nt: TGTGCCAGCAGCCTTCAACAGGGGCGCACCGGGGAGCTGTTTTTT

abundance: NA
v_gene: TRBV7-9
d_gene: NA
j_gene: TRBJ2-1
CDR3aa: CASSSYSGFRRDSSYNEQFF
CDR3nt: TGTGCCAGCAGCTCGTACTCCGGGTTTCGTAGGGATAGCTCCTACAATGAGCAGTTCTTC

abundance: NA
v_gene: TRBV11-2
d_gene: TRBD1
j_gene: TRBJ1-1
CDR3aa: CASSYDRVAFF
CDR3nt: TGTGCCAGCAGTTACGACAGGGTCGCTTTCTTT